The 18 T cell receptor beta chains below come from one sample, sequenced in a study of shared clonotypes between healthy human individuals. Data came from immunoSEQ multiplex PCR; TCRdb stores just in-frame clones and leaves some out. The sample includes more than 550,000 clones, about 92% seen only once; the top ten take more than 20%. The naive CD8 population came from CD45RO-negative cells selected for CCR7, without terminally differentiated effector memory CD45RA+ cells. What was sequenced was naive CD8+ T cells sorted from blood. The receptors come from a man younger than 40 in good health.

A single count supports this clone. This chain connects TRBV4-1 to TRBJ1-5, with 7 nucleotides matching TRBD1. CDR1 and CDR2 from the germline V gene are MGHRA and YSYEKL. CDR3 length: 16 residues. V trimming: 0 bases; J trimming: 9 bases; junction bases outside the gene matches: 11. This chain's CDR3 is CASSQENRGPSWPQHF. The CDR3 nucleotides read TGCGCCAGCAGCCAAGAAAACAGGGGCCCCTCTTGGCCCCAGCATTTT.

This clone came up once. The chain combines TRBV30 with TRBJ2-1, with D hard to call. V lost 3 bases and J lost 5, with 8 bases in between. The CDR3 is 12 amino acids. Germline CDR1 is GTSNPN and CDR2 is SVGIG (reference sequence). CDR3 bases: TGTGCCTGGAGCCCCACGCACAATGAGCAGTTCTTC. Encoded protein: CAWSPTHNEQFF.

This chain joins TRBV4-1 and TRBJ2-2; 9 bases agree with TRBD2. The CDR3 is made up of 16 amino acids. J was trimmed by 5 bases and V by 3 bases; bases with no gene match: 7. The V gene's germline CDR1 is MGHRA and CDR2 YSYEKL. Written as DNA, the CDR3 is TGCGCCAGCAGCCACTTAGCGGGAGTTGGGACCGGGGAGCTGTTTTTT. Its protein product is CASSHLAGVGTGELFF.

This chain links TRBV7-2 with TRBJ2-7; D remains unclear. Per the germline V gene, CDR1 is SGHTA and CDR2 is FQGNSA. The CDR3 runs to 12 residues. Trimming left V 2 bases short and J 5 bases short, with 7 bases between. CDR3 loop: CASSLSWDEQYF. The CDR3 DNA follows: TGTGCCAGCAGCTTAAGTTGGGACGAGCAGTACTTC.

The J gene is TRBJ2-1, the V gene TRBV2; 9 bases line up with TRBD1. The germline V gene encodes CDR1 SNHLY and CDR2 FYNNEI. The CDR3 consists of 15 residues. The ends lost 5 bases at V and 4 bases at J; junction bases unmatched: 6. The DNA for the CDR3 is TGTGCCAGCAGTATGACAGGGGGACTTTACAATGAGCAGTTCTTC. Translating it yields CASSMTGGLYNEQFF. Using reference TRBV2 and TRBJ2-1 for the parts outside the CDR3, the full variable domain is EPEVTQTPSHQVTQMGQEVILRCVPISNHLYFYWYRQILGQKVEFLVSFYNNEISEKSEIFDDQFSVERPDGSNFTLKIRSTKLEDSAMYFCASSMTGGLYNEQFFGPGTRLTVL.

The gene calls are TRBV6-5 and TRBJ2-7; TRBD1 is a possible D gene (6 bases). Per the germline V gene, CDR1 is MNHEY and CDR2 is SVGAGI. This CDR3 has 15 amino acids. Trimming took 6 bases from V and 2 from J, leaving 17 bases between them. The CDR3 is CASRPGVANPYEQYF. CDR3 sequence (DNA): TGTGCCAGCAGACCAGGGGTCGCCAACCCCTACGAGCAGTACTTC.

Details on this clone: At one end the junction does not follow the germline gene, possibly because of a read error. The sample has other DNA sequences that encode this CDR3 too. The genes are TRBV7-9 and TRBJ2-7; 12 nucleotides align to TRBD2. The CDR3 loop spans 14 amino acids. Germline-derived CDR1 and CDR2 are SEHNR and FQNEAQ (reference sequence). In nucleotides, the CDR3 is TGTGCCAGCAGCCTAGCGGGAGGGTCCTACGAGCAGTACTTC. Translation gives CASSLAGGSYEQYF.

The chain employs TRBV27 and TRBJ2-7, with 8 bases lining up with TRBD1. V shed 5 bases and J 5 bases; nucleotides not matched to a gene: 8. Germline V gene lookup returns CDR1 MNHEY and CDR2 SMNVEV (reference sequence). The CDR3 has 14 residues. Here the CDR3 reads CASSLGTGQDEQYF. Written as DNA, the CDR3 is TGTGCCAGCAGTCTCGGGACAGGCCAGGACGAGCAGTACTTC.

The chain recombines TRBV9 with TRBJ2-1; no definite D call. Germline CDR1 and CDR2: SGDLS and YYNGEE. V gave up 4 bases and J gave up 5 bases, with 13 bases separating them. The CDR3 contains 14 residues. The DNA for the CDR3 is TGTGCCAGCAGCCCCGGGCCAAATAACAATGAGCAGTTCTTC. It is translated as CASSPGPNNNEQFF.

V and J are TRBV11-2 and TRBJ2-5; D not certain. There are 12 residues in the CDR3. Trimming pared 3 bases from V and 4 bases from J, leaving 6 bases between. Per germline, CDR1 SGHAT and CDR2 FQNNGV. The CDR3 loop reads CASSFWPETQYF. CDR3 DNA sequence: TGTGCCAGCAGCTTTTGGCCAGAGACCCAGTACTTC.

The chain has TRBV28 and TRBJ2-1; 15 bases align to TRBD2. CDR1 is MDHEN, CDR2 SYDVKM, per germline. This CDR3 has 15 residues. V shed 3 bases and J 8 bases; nucleotides not matched to a gene: 2. DNA of the CDR3: TGTGCCAGCAGTTTTGGGACTAGCGGGAGGTATGAGCAGTTCTTC. It codes for CASSFGTSGRYEQFF.

Of note for this clone: The same CDR3 is also encoded by other DNA sequences in this sample. The CDR3 region is CASSLQGADTQYF. In nucleotides, the CDR3 is TGTGCCAGCAGCTTACAGGGGGCAGATACGCAGTATTTT. The rearrangement joins TRBV7-9 to TRBJ2-3; 7 bases agree with TRBD1. J gave up 4 bases and V 2 bases, and 0 bases lay outside the gene matches. The CDR3 is 13 amino acids. Per germline, CDR1 SEHNR and CDR2 FQNEAQ (reference sequence).

V usage is TRBV11-2 and J usage is TRBJ1-2; D gene ambiguous. Trimming stripped 4 bases from V and 5 bases from J, with 11 bases between. The V gene's germline CDR1 is SGHAT and CDR2 FQNNGV. The CDR3 is made up of 13 amino acids. CDR3 loop: CASSSPGLYGYTF. The CDR3 nucleotides read TGTGCCAGCAGCTCCCCGGGTTTGTATGGCTACACCTTC.

The chain couples TRBV5-4 to TRBJ2-7, with D possibly TRBD2 on 5 matching bases. Between the trimmed V and J ends, which lost 9 bases and 0 bases, there was a span of 16 bases. The CDR3 sequence is 14 residues long. CDR1 is SGHNT, CDR2 YYREEE, per germline (reference sequence). As DNA, the CDR3 is TGTGCCACTTCCTCGCGGGCAATCTCCTACGAGCAGTACTTC. Its protein product is CATSSRAISYEQYF.

The chain is built from TRBV9 and TRBJ2-2, with 11 bases that match TRBD2. This CDR3 has 17 residues. Germline V lookup: CDR1 SGDLS, CDR2 YYNGEE. The trim removed 4 bases at V and 4 bases at J, leaving 9 bases unmatched. This chain's CDR3 is CASSSGTSGTRTGELFF. DNA for the CDR3: TGTGCCAGCAGCTCCGGGACTAGCGGAACTCGCACCGGGGAGCTGTTTTTT.

Comment on this clone: The sample carries other DNA sequences with the same CDR3. The chain employs TRBV28 and TRBJ2-3; weak D call: TRBD2 (7 bases). Trimming left V 3 bases short and J 1 base short, with 11 bases between. CDR3 length equals 15 residues. From germline, CDR1 is MDHEN and CDR2 SYDVKM. CDR3 amino acids: CASSLGAGGTDTQYF. CDR3 in DNA: TGTGCCAGCAGTTTGGGGGCGGGAGGCACAGATACGCAGTATTTT.

The V gene is TRBV28, the J gene TRBJ2-2; TRBD2 might be the D (6 bases). In germline, CDR1 is MDHEN, CDR2 SYDVKM. V was trimmed by 5 bases and J by 0 bases, leaving 19 bases between them. This CDR3 has 18 residues. DNA of the CDR3: TGTGCCAGCAGTCCCGCCCTGGGACTCGCCGCGAACACCGGGGAGCTGTTTTTT. Translating it yields CASSPALGLAANTGELFF.

This clone has just one count. The CDR3 nucleotides read TGTGCCAGCAGCGACCCTTACACCGGGGAGCTGTTTTTT. Translating it yields CASSDPYTGELFF. The chain links TRBV9 to TRBJ2-2; no reliable D call. The CDR3 has 13 residues. CDR1 and CDR2 (germline): SGDLS, YYNGEE. V shed 3 bases and J shed 3 bases, with 6 bases lying between them.